The clone carrying this T cell receptor (beta chain) has a handful of counts. The sample is drawn from a study of identical twins. The germline CDR1 and CDR2 sequences are SEHNR and FQNEAQ (reference sequence). V lost 1 base, J lost 4 bases, and 7 bases lay in between. The CDR3 sequence is 13 residues long. Via MiXCR, TCRdb re-called the 5' RACE reads, giving one row per CDR3 protein. This table holds a few hundred thousand distinct CDR3 sequences, roughly 24% found once. Another study also made use of these data, one on T cells expressing NK-cell markers. From that second work: Sorted CD3+CD56-NKG2C+, CD3+CD56+NKG2C+ and CD3+CD56+NKG2C- T cells supplied the TCR beta repertoires. Several of the experiments relied on an anti-gamma-delta TCR antibody so that only alpha-beta TCR T cells were sorted.

V gene TRBV7-9 combines with J gene TRBJ2-5, with unresolved D. Sequenced material: CD4+ T cells sorted from blood. The clonotype was recovered from a young woman in good health. CDR3 DNA sequence: TGTGCCAGCAGCTTAGTAGGCACAGAGACCCAGTACTTC. Its translation is CASSLVGTETQYF. Filled out from reference TRBV7-9 and TRBJ2-5, the complete variable domain reads DTGVSQNPRHKITKRGQNVTFRCDPISEHNRLYWYRQTLGQGPEFLTYFQNEAQLEKSRLLSDRFSAERPKGSFSTLEIQRTEQGDSAMYLCASSLVGTETQYFGPGTRLLVL.